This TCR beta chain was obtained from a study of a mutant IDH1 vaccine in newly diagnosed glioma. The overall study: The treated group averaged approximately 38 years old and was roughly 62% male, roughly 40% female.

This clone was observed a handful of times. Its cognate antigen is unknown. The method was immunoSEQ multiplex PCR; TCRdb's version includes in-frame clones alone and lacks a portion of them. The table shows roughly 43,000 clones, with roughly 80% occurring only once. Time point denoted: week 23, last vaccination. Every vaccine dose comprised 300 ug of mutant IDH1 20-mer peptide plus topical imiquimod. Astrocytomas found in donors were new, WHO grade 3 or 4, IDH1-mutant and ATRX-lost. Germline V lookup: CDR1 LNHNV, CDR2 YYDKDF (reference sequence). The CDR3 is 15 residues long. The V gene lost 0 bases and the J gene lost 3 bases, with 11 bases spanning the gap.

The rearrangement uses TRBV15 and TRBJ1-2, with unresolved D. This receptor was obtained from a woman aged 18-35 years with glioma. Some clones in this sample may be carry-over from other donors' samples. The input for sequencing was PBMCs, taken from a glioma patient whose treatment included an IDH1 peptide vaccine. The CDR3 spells CATSREGNSYYGYTF. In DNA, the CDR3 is TGTGCCACCAGCAGAGAAGGGAACAGTTACTATGGCTACACCTTC.